One sample yielded the 23 T cell receptor beta chains listed below, sequenced in a study of siplizumab effects on memory and regulatory T cells. Assay used: immunoSEQ multiplex PCR; TCRdb lists only in-frame clones, some missing. The sample comprises tens of thousands of clones, more than 85% of which are singletons, and 0.35% rests with the top ten. Sequenced material: naive CD8+ T cells sorted from blood. Receptor source: a human donor in good health.

This chain uses TRBV19 with TRBJ1-1; D is ambiguous. Per germline, CDR1 LNHDA and CDR2 SQIVND (reference sequence). V dropped 6 bases and J dropped 4 bases, with 6 bases sitting between them. This CDR3 spans 11 amino acids. CDR3 region: CASRVGTEAFF. CDR3 nucleotides: TGTGCCAGTAGGGTAGGCACTGAAGCTTTCTTT. The full variable domain, with the rest looked up from reference TRBV19 and TRBJ1-1, is DGGITQSPKYLFRKEGQNVTLSCEQNLNHDAMYWYRQDPGQGLRLIYYSQIVNDFQKGDIAEGYSVSREKKESFPLTVTSAQKNPTAFYLCASRVGTEAFFGQGTRLTVV.

CDR3 residues: CASTNWGQGKETQYF. The DNA for the CDR3 is TGTGCCAGCACCAATTGGGGGCAGGGTAAAGAGACCCAGTACTTC. This sequence joins TRBV27 and TRBJ2-5; TRBD1 is a possible D gene (6 bases). The length of the CDR3 is 15 residues. The V end was cut by 7 bases, the J end by 3 bases, with 18 bases between. Germline V CDR1 and CDR2: MNHEY, SMNVEV (reference sequence).

J is TRBJ2-3 and V is TRBV10-1; the D is unclear. The ends were cut back, 3 bases at V and 2 bases at J, with 9 bases in the middle. CDR1 is WNHNN and CDR2 is SYGVQD in the germline V gene (reference sequence). The CDR3 runs 14 residues. CDR3 region: CASSERFYTDTQYF. CDR3 sequence (DNA): TGCGCCAGCAGTGAACGGTTTTACACAGATACGCAGTATTTT.

The sample holds one count of this clone. The V and J genes are TRBV2 and TRBJ2-7, with TRBD2 matching 7 bases. CDR3 size: 15 residues. J gave up 0 bases and V 4 bases, and 6 bases lay outside the gene matches. The germline V gene has CDR1 SNHLY and CDR2 FYNNEI. CDR3 sequence (DNA): TGTGCCAGCAGTGTTGGGCGGGGGAGCTCCTACGAGCAGTACTTC. This sequence encodes CASSVGRGSSYEQYF. The entire variable domain, with the rest obtained from reference TRBV2 and TRBJ2-7, is as follows: EPEVTQTPSHQVTQMGQEVILRCVPISNHLYFYWYRQILGQKVEFLVSFYNNEISEKSEIFDDQFSVERPDGSNFTLKIRSTKLEDSAMYFCASSVGRGSSYEQYFGPGTRLTVT.

The chain joins TRBV21-1 to TRBJ2-3; TRBD1 was called by the table and not checked on the DNA. TRBV21-1 is flagged as a pseudogene. CDR3 size: 15 residues. CDR3 protein: CSGGPRDRETDTQYF. The CDR3 DNA sequence: TGTAGCGGTGGGCCCCGGGACAGGGAAACAGATACGCAGTATTTT.

V gene TRBV19 combines with J gene TRBJ1-1; weak D call: TRBD1 (5 bases). In germline, CDR1 is LNHDA, CDR2 SQIVND (reference sequence). Trimming pared 9 bases from V and 1 base from J, leaving 12 bases between. The CDR3 runs 13 residues. Written as DNA, the CDR3 is TGTGCCAGCCGACTAGGGGAGAACACTGAAGCTTTCTTT. Protein: CASRLGENTEAFF.

This sequence joins TRBV14 and TRBJ2-5, with 8 positions matching TRBD1. The CDR3 contains 14 residues. J gave up 4 bases and V 3 bases, and 4 bases lay outside the gene matches. Germline V gene data show CDR1 as SGHDN and CDR2 as FVKESK. The CDR3 protein is CASSHRQGLETQYF. CDR3 nucleotide sequence: TGTGCCAGCAGCCACCGACAGGGGTTAGAGACCCAGTACTTC.

This sequence joins TRBV27 and TRBJ2-1; TRBD2 agrees at 10 bases. This CDR3 region has 17 residues. The V and J ends lost 5 bases and 4 bases, in that order; junction bases with no gene match: 11. Germline V CDR1 and CDR2: MNHEY, SMNVEV (reference sequence). This CDR3 is CASSPGTSAPAYNEQFF. CDR3 DNA sequence: TGTGCCAGCAGTCCGGGGACTAGCGCCCCAGCATACAATGAGCAGTTCTTC.

This clone was found once. V usage is TRBV19 and J usage is TRBJ2-1, with 12 bases identical to TRBD2. CDR1 and CDR2 from the germline V gene are LNHDA and SQIVND (reference sequence). CDR3 length equals 15 residues. The V segment lost 5 bases and the J segment 5 bases; nucleotides outside the gene matches: 4. CDR3 nucleotide sequence: TGTGCCAGTAGTGTGACTAGCGGGAGCCACAATGAGCAGTTCTTC. Translating it yields CASSVTSGSHNEQFF.

V gene TRBV4-1 combines with J gene TRBJ2-5; the D call may be TRBD1 or TRBD2 (6 bases each). V was shortened by 4 bases and J by 5 bases, with 20 bases between the two germline ends. The V gene's germline CDR1 is MGHRA and CDR2 YSYEKL. The CDR3 contains 16 residues. The CDR3 DNA reads as TGCGCCAGCAGCCCAGTTGAGTACGGGGGCCGGGAGACCCAGTACTTC. This sequence encodes CASSPVEYGGRETQYF.

The rearrangement links TRBV5-5 to TRBJ2-1, with D perhaps matching TRBD1 or TRBD2 (5 bases each). The CDR3 loop spans 16 amino acids. Germline V gene sequence: CDR1 SGHKS, CDR2 YYEKEE (reference sequence). With 7 bases removed from V and 2 bases from J, the gap between germline ends came to 19 bases. The CDR3 nucleotides are TGTGCCAGCCGGGACGCCTGGGGGAGTACCTACAATGAGCAGTTCTTC. Its translation is CASRDAWGSTYNEQFF.

This clone came up once. This chain connects TRBV7-9 to TRBJ2-7; D gene uncertain. This CDR3 has 16 residues. Germline V gene data show CDR1 as SEHNR and CDR2 as FQNEAQ (reference sequence). V dropped 5 bases and J dropped 12 bases, with 29 bases sitting between them. CDR3 residues: CASSPGGLPFRCKAYF. CDR3 sequence (DNA): TGTGCCAGCAGCCCCGGTGGTCTTCCCTTCCGGTGTAAGGCGTACTTC.

DNA of the CDR3: TGTGCCAGCAGCGTAGTGGCGGGACTACCTAACGGGGAGCTGTTTTTT. It specifies CASSVVAGLPNGELFF. The chain couples TRBV9 to TRBJ2-2; 7 positions match TRBD2. Trimming took 0 bases from V and 7 from J; bases not matched to a gene: 9. This CDR3 spans 16 amino acids. Germline V gives CDR1 SGDLS, CDR2 YYNGEE.

The rearrangement links TRBV19 to TRBJ2-7; D is uncertain. V lost 1 base, J lost 2 bases, and 9 bases lay in between. Germline CDR1 LNHDA, CDR2 SQIVND (reference sequence). The length of the CDR3 is 14 residues. The CDR3 here is CASSIGPTTYEQYF. The CDR3 DNA reads TGTGCCAGTAGTATAGGTCCGACCACCTACGAGCAGTACTTC.

This rearrangement joins TRBV5-1 to TRBJ2-2, with 7 positions matching TRBD1. The length of the CDR3 is 13 residues. Looked up from germline, CDR1 is SGHRS and CDR2 is YFSETQ. The CDR3 spells CVRGQYFTGELFF. CDR3 DNA sequence: TGCGTCCGGGGACAGTATTTCACCGGGGAGCTGTTTTTT. Full variable domain (outside the CDR3, taken from reference TRBV5-1 and TRBJ2-2): KAGVTQTPRYLIKTRGQQVTLSCSPISGHRSVSWYQQTPGQGLQFLFEYFSETQRNKGNFPGRFSGRQFSNSRSEMNVSTLELGDSALYLCVRGQYFTGELFFGEGSRLTVL.

The chain carries TRBV4-1 and TRBJ2-7; the D gene is possibly TRBD1 (6 bases). The CDR3 runs to 14 residues. Trimming removed 4 bases at V and 1 base at J, with 11 bases between. The germline CDR1 and CDR2 sequences are MGHRA and YSYEKL. CDR3 coding DNA: TGCGCCAGCAGCCTAAGACAGGCATCCTACGAGCAGTACTTC. This codes for CASSLRQASYEQYF.

The V call is TRBV7-9, the J call TRBJ2-6; 9 bases fit TRBD1. The CDR3 consists of 18 residues. V lost 4 bases and J lost 1; bases outside the gene matches: 8. Germline CDR1 reads SEHNR; CDR2 reads FQNEAQ (reference sequence). The CDR3 protein is CASSYLGQGKSGANVLTF. CDR3 sequence (DNA): TGTGCCAGCAGCTACCTGGGACAGGGAAAATCTGGGGCCAACGTCCTGACTTTC.

This chain uses TRBV6-4 with TRBJ2-1, with 13 bases lining up with TRBD2. The V gene's germline CDR1 is MRHNA and CDR2 SNTAGT. Trimming at V came to 4 bases and at J to 4 bases, leaving 1 base not matched to a gene. The CDR3 has 15 amino acids. The CDR3 protein is CASSAGLAGYNEQFF. CDR3 DNA sequence: TGTGCCAGCAGTGCGGGACTAGCGGGATACAATGAGCAGTTCTTC.

The V gene is TRBV9, the J gene TRBJ2-2; the match to TRBD1 covers 8 bases. J was trimmed by 1 base and V by 2 bases; bases with no gene match: 10. The CDR3 has 18 amino acids. Per the germline V gene, CDR1 is SGDLS and CDR2 is YYNGEE. The CDR3 sequence is CASSVQISGTGNTGELFF. The CDR3 coding sequence is TGTGCCAGCAGCGTCCAAATCTCCGGGACAGGGAACACCGGGGAGCTGTTTTTT.

The V call is TRBV9, the J call TRBJ2-5; D not resolved. The germline CDR1 and CDR2 sequences are SGDLS and YYNGEE. This CDR3 has 14 amino acids. The V end was cut by 0 bases, the J end by 5 bases, with 11 bases between. CDR3 nucleotide sequence: TGTGCCAGCAGCGTAGAAGGGCTTGGGGAGACCCAGTACTTC. Translating it yields CASSVEGLGETQYF.

The chain has TRBV5-1 and TRBJ2-1, with 11 bases matching TRBD1. V lost 4 bases and J lost 8; bases outside the gene matches: 8. Germline lookup yields CDR1 SGHRS and CDR2 YFSETQ. This CDR3 contains 15 residues. The CDR3 DNA sequence: TGCGCCAGCAGCCTCGGACAGGGGGCCCGCTATGAGCAGTTCTTC. Translation gives CASSLGQGARYEQFF.

This chain links TRBV27 with TRBJ2-7, with 9 bases aligning to TRBD1. The ends lost 0 bases at V and 4 bases at J; junction bases unmatched: 4. The CDR3 extends over 15 amino acids. Per germline, CDR1 MNHEY and CDR2 SMNVEV (reference sequence). The DNA for the CDR3 is TGTGCCAGCAGTTTATCAAAACAGGGGGCTTACGAGCAGTACTTC. Its translation is CASSLSKQGAYEQYF.

The V call is TRBV2, the J call TRBJ2-7; 7 bases fit TRBD1. Losses at the gene ends were 8 bases for V and 2 bases for J; bases not matched to a gene: 3. Germline V gene sequence: CDR1 SNHLY, CDR2 FYNNEI. This CDR3 spans 12 amino acids. DNA for the CDR3: TGTGCCAGCTGGGGACAGCCCTACGAGCAGTACTTC. This gives the protein CASWGQPYEQYF.